These 32 T cell receptor beta chains share one sample of origin, sequenced in a study of technical replicates of blood from a few donors. Clones were read by immunoSEQ multiplex PCR, and TCRdb kept only the in-frame ones, dropping some. Of around 72,000 clones listed, about nine tenths are singletons. Sequenced input: T cells isolated from PBMCs. These TCRs come from a human donor in good health. Some clones in this sample may be carry-over from other donors' samples.

This clone was recorded once. The V gene is TRBV5-5, the J gene TRBJ2-5; 15 nucleotides match TRBD2. V lost 4 bases, J lost 2 bases, and 3 bases stayed unmatched. The CDR3 runs 16 residues. Germline CDR1 SGHKS, CDR2 YYEKEE (reference sequence). The CDR3: CASSPGTSGGQETQYF. The CDR3 DNA follows: TGTGCCAGCAGCCCTGGGACTAGCGGGGGGCAAGAGACCCAGTACTTC.

The chain joins TRBV28 to TRBJ1-1, with 7 positions matching TRBD1. The germline gives CDR1 MDHEN, CDR2 SYDVKM. Germline trimming cut 6 bases from V and 10 bases from J; bases unmatched to any gene: 11. The CDR3 is 13 amino acids. CDR3 sequence reads: CASSQIDRDGAFF. In DNA form, the CDR3 reads TGTGCCAGCAGCCAAATCGACAGGGATGGAGCTTTCTTT.

V gene TRBV5-1 combines with J gene TRBJ2-1, with 7 bases fitting TRBD2. The V gene end was trimmed by 0 bases and the J gene end by 10 bases; junction bases not matched to a gene: 7. The length of the CDR3 is 14 residues. Looked up from germline, CDR1 is SGHRS and CDR2 is YFSETQ. As DNA, the CDR3 is TGCGCCAGCAGCTTGGAGGGAGGGAAGGGGGAGCAGTTCTTC. Its translation is CASSLEGGKGEQFF. Supplemented by reference TRBV5-1 and TRBJ2-1, the full variable domain reads KAGVTQTPRYLIKTRGQQVTLSCSPISGHRSVSWYQQTPGQGLQFLFEYFSETQRNKGNFPGRFSGRQFSNSRSEMNVSTLELGDSALYLCASSLEGGKGEQFFGPGTRLTVL.

Of note for this clone: Sequence at one end of the junction differs from germline and may be a read error. This chain links TRBV5-4 with TRBJ2-2; tentatively, D is TRBD2 (6 bases). CDR1 is SGHNT and CDR2 is YYREEE in the germline V gene (reference sequence). This CDR3 contains 18 residues. The DNA for the CDR3 is TGTGCCAGCAGCTTGGACTTTGATTCGGGAGAGAACTCCGGGGAGCTGTTTTTT. Residues: CASSLDFDSGENSGELFF.

This clone has only one observation. The chain joins TRBV6-6 to TRBJ2-1; 10 bases match TRBD2. V was pared by 4 bases and J by 7 bases, with 10 bases of the junction left unmatched. The germline gives CDR1 MNHNY, CDR2 SVGAGI (reference sequence). CDR3 length: 16 amino acids. The CDR3 loop reads CASSSNLAGGKNEQFF. CDR3 nucleotide sequence: TGTGCCAGCAGTTCTAACTTAGCGGGGGGTAAGAATGAGCAGTTCTTC.

This clone appeared a single time. This chain links TRBV23-1 with TRBJ2-7; D is ambiguous. TRBV23-1 is designated an ORF whose function remains uncertain. Trimming shortened V by 6 bases and J by 0 bases, and 6 bases separated the two germline ends. CDR3 length: 12 amino acids. The CDR3 here is CASSLYSYEQYF. In DNA form, the CDR3 reads TGCGCCAGCAGCCTCTACTCCTACGAGCAGTACTTC.

This chain connects TRBV5-1 to TRBJ2-7; D is unresolved. CDR1 and CDR2 (germline): SGHRS, YFSETQ. Trimming removed 4 bases from V and 7 bases from J, with 15 bases in between. CDR3 length: 13 residues. The CDR3 coding sequence is TGCGCCAGCAGCCTCTCACCAGCGATTGAGCAGTACTTC. Encoded protein: CASSLSPAIEQYF.

This sequence joins TRBV5-8 and TRBJ1-1; 7 bases line up with TRBD1. There are 14 residues in the CDR3. Germline CDR1 SGHTS, CDR2 YDEGEE. V trimming: 1 base; J trimming: 11 bases; junction bases outside the gene matches: 11. The DNA of the CDR3 is TGTGCCAGCAGCTTGAAGAGGGGGCAGTCGAATGCTTTCTTT. It translates to CASSLKRGQSNAFF.

This sequence joins TRBV6-1 and TRBJ2-1; 10 bases align to TRBD1. Germline trimming cut 4 bases from V and 8 bases from J; bases unmatched to any gene: 11. Per germline, CDR1 MNHNS and CDR2 SASEGT. CDR3 length: 16 residues. The CDR3 spells CASSGSGTGVIDEQFF. DNA for the CDR3: TGTGCCAGCAGTGGATCCGGGACAGGGGTGATCGATGAGCAGTTCTTC.

The chain carries TRBV19 and TRBJ2-1; the match to TRBD2 covers 8 bases. V gave up 8 bases and J gave up 0 bases; unmatched junction bases: 6. The CDR3 extends over 15 amino acids. From germline, CDR1 is LNHDA and CDR2 SQIVND (reference sequence). CDR3 region: CASRSGTLSYNEQFF. CDR3 bases: TGTGCCAGTCGTAGCGGGACCCTCTCCTACAATGAGCAGTTCTTC.

This clone was counted only a few times. At the DNA level, this CDR3 is encoded by other sequences in the same sample as well. The chain is built from TRBV2 and TRBJ1-5; D may be TRBD1 (6 bases). The germline V and J ends were trimmed by 1 base and 4 bases, with 11 bases remaining between them. The CDR3 loop spans 15 amino acids. Germline CDR1 and CDR2: SNHLY and FYNNEI. The DNA for the CDR3 is TGTGCCAGCAGTGAAGTGACAGGTGTGAATCAGCCCCAGCATTTT. Translated, it gives CASSEVTGVNQPQHF.

This clone was observed once. The chain is built from TRBV7-8 and TRBJ2-1; TRBD2 matches at 10 bases. The CDR3 length is 18 residues. V dropped 5 bases and J dropped 3; count of bases not matched to a gene: 13. Germline CDR1 reads SGHVS; CDR2 reads FQNEAQ. The CDR3 sequence is CASSLGLAREGIYNEQFF. In DNA form, the CDR3 reads TGTGCCAGCAGCCTGGGACTAGCGAGAGAGGGCATCTACAATGAGCAGTTCTTC.

This clone was counted a few times. The rearrangement joins TRBV4-2 to TRBJ2-7, with D tentatively TRBD2 (6 bases). Germline V gene lookup returns CDR1 LGHNA and CDR2 YNFKEQ. V gave up 1 base and J gave up 1 base, with 14 bases separating them. The CDR3 is 16 amino acids. CDR3 amino acids: CASSQASSGSSYEQYF. The CDR3 DNA reads TGTGCCAGCAGCCAAGCGTCCAGCGGGTCTTCCTACGAGCAGTACTTC.

The chain combines TRBV15 with TRBJ2-1; D unresolved. Germline V gene sequence: CDR1 LNHNV, CDR2 YYDKDF (reference sequence). The CDR3 contains 13 residues. V was shortened by 4 bases and J by 6 bases, with 10 bases between the two germline ends. CDR3 nucleotide sequence: TGTGCCACCAGCACCAGGCCGCGCAATGAGCAGTTCTTC. Translation gives CATSTRPRNEQFF.

This rearrangement joins TRBV11-2 to TRBJ2-4; 10 bases fit TRBD2. The trim removed 2 bases at V and 6 bases at J, leaving 1 base unmatched. Germline V gene lookup returns CDR1 SGHAT and CDR2 FQNNGV. CDR3 length equals 14 residues. CDR3 DNA: TGTGCCAGCAGCTTAAGCGGGAGGGTAAACATTCAGTACTTC. Translating gives CASSLSGRVNIQYF.

This chain links TRBV4-2 with TRBJ2-1, with unresolved D. Trimming cost V 1 base and J 7 bases, with 5 bases left between them. There are 12 residues in the CDR3. Germline lookup yields CDR1 LGHNA and CDR2 YNFKEQ. The CDR3 loop is CASSQVENEQFF. CDR3 bases: TGTGCCAGCAGCCAAGTGGAGAATGAGCAGTTCTTC.

The count of this clone is one. This chain connects TRBV7-2 to TRBJ1-1; D ambiguous. This CDR3 has 16 amino acids. V was cut by 2 bases and J by 0 bases, with 13 bases left in between. CDR1 and CDR2 from the germline V gene are SGHTA and FQGNSA. The CDR3 protein is CASSLSRSVMNTEAFF. DNA of the CDR3: TGTGCCAGCAGCTTATCCAGGTCAGTTATGAACACTGAAGCTTTCTTT. Full variable domain (remainder filled in from reference TRBV7-2 and TRBJ1-1): GAGVSQSPSNKVTEKGKDVELRCDPISGHTALYWYRQSLGQGLEFLIYFQGNSAPDKSGLPSDRFSAERTGGSVSTLTIQRTQQEDSAVYLCASSLSRSVMNTEAFFGQGTRLTVV.

J is TRBJ1-1 and V is TRBV6-6, with 7 bases matching TRBD1. With V trimmed by 0 bases and J by 1 base, 5 bases remained unmatched. The germline V gene encodes CDR1 MNHNY and CDR2 SVGAGI (reference sequence). This CDR3 spans 16 amino acids. The CDR3 loop reads CASSYSPGQRNTEAFF. The DNA of the CDR3 is TGTGCCAGCAGTTACTCGCCGGGACAGAGGAACACTGAAGCTTTCTTT.

The chain couples TRBV9 to TRBJ1-2; D uncertain. The CDR3 has 14 residues. V dropped 4 bases and J dropped 5 bases, with 15 bases sitting between them. Germline V CDR1 and CDR2: SGDLS, YYNGEE. The DNA of the CDR3 is TGTGCCAGCAGCCCAACGCTCACAGAATATGGCTACACCTTC. Its protein is CASSPTLTEYGYTF.

The chain links TRBV19 to TRBJ1-1, with a weak D call TRBD1 (6 bases). The ends were cut back, 6 bases at V and 1 base at J, with 12 bases in the middle. From germline, CDR1 is LNHDA and CDR2 SQIVND (reference sequence). The CDR3 length is 14 residues. The CDR3 DNA reads as TGTGCCAGTAGAAACAGGGCCGAGAACACTGAAGCTTTCTTT. Amino acids: CASRNRAENTEAFF.

The gene calls are TRBV27 and TRBJ1-3; D remains unclear. Trimming took 4 bases from V and 0 from J, leaving 13 bases between them. Germline V gene sequence: CDR1 MNHEY, CDR2 SMNVEV (reference sequence). This CDR3 is built from 16 residues. CDR3 DNA sequence: TGTGCCAGCAGTTCCGGCGGGGAGAGCTCTGGAAACACCATATATTTT. This encodes CASSSGGESSGNTIYF.

This chain joins TRBV9 and TRBJ1-3; no clear D. The germline V and J ends were trimmed by 4 bases and 0 bases, with 17 bases remaining between them. Per the germline V gene, CDR1 is SGDLS and CDR2 is YYNGEE. The CDR3 length is 17 residues. The CDR3 DNA reads TGTGCCAGCAGCCCTAGCCCCGCGACCTTCTCTGGAAACACCATATATTTT. This translates into CASSPSPATFSGNTIYF.

V is TRBV25-1 and J is TRBJ2-3, with 8 positions matching TRBD1. CDR1 is MGHDK and CDR2 is SYGVNS in the germline V gene. This CDR3 region has 13 residues. Unmatched junction bases numbered 3, after V lost 5 bases and J lost 5 bases. CDR3 in DNA: TGTGCCAGCAGTCGTGGGACAGGAGATACGCAGTATTTT. Protein product: CASSRGTGDTQYF. Full variable domain (rest looked up from reference TRBV25-1 and TRBJ2-3): EADIYQTPRYLVIGTGKKITLECSQTMGHDKMYWYQQDPGMELHLIHYSYGVNSTEKGDLSSESTVSRIRTEHFPLTLESARPSHTSQYLCASSRGTGDTQYFGPGTRLTVL.

V is TRBV27 and J is TRBJ1-2, with D hard to call. V dropped 5 bases and J dropped 0 bases, with 10 bases sitting between them. Per germline, CDR1 MNHEY and CDR2 SMNVEV (reference sequence). This CDR3 has 14 amino acids. The CDR3 region has the DNA TGTGCCAGCAGTGCGACTGTTTCTAACTATGGCTACACCTTC. Translated, it gives CASSATVSNYGYTF.

DNA for the CDR3: TGCAGCGTTGAGACAGGTACGGAGTACGAGCAGTACTTC. It specifies CSVETGTEYEQYF. The chain uses TRBV29-1 and TRBJ2-7; D is possibly TRBD1 (6 bases). The CDR3 sequence is 13 residues long. Trimming took 3 bases from V and 4 from J, leaving 13 bases between them. Germline values: CDR1 SQVTM, CDR2 ANQGSEA.

This sequence joins TRBV15 and TRBJ2-7; 8 bases are a match to TRBD1. The CDR3 sequence is 15 residues long. Per the germline V gene, CDR1 is LNHNV and CDR2 is YYDKDF (reference sequence). The V gene end was trimmed by 1 base and the J gene end by 2 bases; junction bases not matched to a gene: 4. DNA for the CDR3: TGTGCCACCAGCAGAGTAGAGACAGGGGCCTACGAGCAGTACTTC. Translation: CATSRVETGAYEQYF.

The CDR3 sequence: CASSRQGARAEAFF. CDR3 sequence (DNA): TGTGCCAGCTCAAGACAGGGGGCTCGGGCTGAAGCTTTCTTT. The rearrangement uses TRBV18 and TRBJ1-1, with 10 nucleotides matching TRBD1. V lost 5 bases to trimming and J lost 6 bases; unmatched junction nucleotides: 6. The length of the CDR3 is 14 residues. Germline V gene lookup returns CDR1 KGHSH and CDR2 LQKENI.

The V and J genes are TRBV18 and TRBJ1-1, with D unresolved. CDR3 size: 15 residues. Germline CDR1 is KGHSH and CDR2 is LQKENI. V was shortened by 1 base and J by 5 bases, with 14 bases between the two germline ends. The CDR3 reads CASSPLKQSETEAFF. The CDR3 DNA is TGTGCCAGCTCACCACTAAAACAGTCAGAGACTGAAGCTTTCTTT.

The chain recombines TRBV28 with TRBJ2-3, with TRBD2 matching 9 bases. The CDR3 is 18 residues long. The ends lost 6 bases at V and 4 bases at J; junction bases unmatched: 17. Looked up from germline, CDR1 is MDHEN and CDR2 is SYDVKM. The CDR3 here is CASSLRAGGASWADTQYF. DNA for the CDR3: TGTGCCAGCAGCCTCCGGGCGGGAGGGGCTAGTTGGGCAGATACGCAGTATTTT.

The V and J genes are TRBV2 and TRBJ1-2, with D possibly matching TRBD1 (6 bases). The germline CDR1 and CDR2 sequences are SNHLY and FYNNEI. This CDR3 has 13 residues. Trimming took off 9 bases at V and 8 bases at J, with 19 bases between the two ends. The CDR3 DNA is TGTGCCAGTACCCTTACAGGGTTGGAAGGCTACACCTTC. This translates into CASTLTGLEGYTF.

The chain recombines TRBV5-8 with TRBJ1-1; no definite D call. The CDR3 sequence is 12 residues long. CDR1 and CDR2 (germline): SGHTS, YDEGEE. Trimming stripped 2 bases from V and 12 bases from J, with 14 bases between. The CDR3 sequence: CASSFAGIMSFF. As DNA, the CDR3 is TGTGCCAGCAGCTTCGCGGGTATAATGTCTTTCTTT.

J is TRBJ2-5 and V is TRBV29-1; 8 bases line up with TRBD1. The J segment lost 5 bases and the V segment lost 2 bases, leaving 4 bases of the junction unmatched. The germline V gene encodes CDR1 SQVTM and CDR2 ANQGSEA. The CDR3 covers 13 residues. The CDR3: CSVELAGGETQYF. In DNA form, the CDR3 reads TGCAGCGTTGAATTGGCAGGGGGCGAGACCCAGTACTTC.